The 32 T cell receptor beta chains listed next were all sequenced from one sample in a study of cytomegalovirus exposure and HLA in healthy donors. Researchers ran the PCR with 60 Vbeta and 13 Jbeta primers. Clones were read by immunoSEQ multiplex PCR, and TCRdb kept only the in-frame ones, dropping some. The table includes roughly 160,000 clones, around four fifths detected once. The sample comprised PBMCs. The receptors shown here come from a man aged 50-59 years in good health and CMV-seropositive.

This chain joins TRBV14 and TRBJ2-1, with 8 bases lining up with TRBD2. The V segment lost 1 base and the J segment 6 bases; nucleotides outside the gene matches: 5. Germline V gives CDR1 SGHDN, CDR2 FVKESK. The length of the CDR3 is 15 residues. CDR3 residues: CASSQGAGETNEQFF. The CDR3 DNA sequence: TGTGCCAGCAGCCAAGGAGCGGGGGAAACCAATGAGCAGTTCTTC.

The chain couples TRBV19 to TRBJ1-4; possibly TRBD1 for D (6 bases). V was pared by 6 bases and J by 4 bases, with 15 bases between. Germline V gives CDR1 LNHDA, CDR2 SQIVND (reference sequence). The CDR3 totals 15 residues. CDR3 in DNA: TGTGCCAGTAGAAGATCCGGACAGTTTAATGAAAAACTGTTTTTT. Translating gives CASRRSGQFNEKLFF.

The sample holds one count of this clone. The rearrangement joins TRBV6-1 to TRBJ1-5; tentative D call: TRBD1 (5 bases). V was trimmed by 3 bases and J by 3 bases, leaving 12 bases between them. Germline V lookup: CDR1 MNHNS, CDR2 SASEGT. The CDR3 runs 15 residues. This CDR3 reads CASSDGGTLNQPQHF. In DNA form, the CDR3 reads TGTGCCAGCAGTGATGGGGGGACCCTCAATCAGCCCCAGCATTTT.

This chain uses TRBV6-1 with TRBJ2-1; 11 positions agree with TRBD2. The CDR3 totals 15 residues. The V segment lost 3 bases and the J segment 5 bases; nucleotides outside the gene matches: 3. Germline-derived CDR1 and CDR2 are MNHNS and SASEGT. The CDR3 is CASSEVAGGDNEQFF. DNA for the CDR3: TGTGCCAGCAGTGAGGTAGCGGGGGGGGACAATGAGCAGTTCTTC.

The chain uses TRBV4-2 and TRBJ2-1; 11 bases are a match to TRBD2. The CDR3 loop spans 16 amino acids. Germline V CDR1 and CDR2: LGHNA, YNFKEQ. J gave up 9 bases and V 1 base, and 8 bases lay outside the gene matches. The CDR3 DNA is TGTGCCAGCAGCCAAGCCCTAGCGGGAGGACAGGGTGAGCAGTTCTTC. This sequence encodes CASSQALAGGQGEQFF.

V and J are TRBV12-5 and TRBJ2-1; the match to TRBD2 covers 12 bases. This CDR3 is 15 amino acids long. CDR1 is LGHNT and CDR2 is FRNRAP in the germline V gene. The V segment lost 4 bases and the J segment 9 bases; nucleotides outside the gene matches: 7. The CDR3 DNA reads as TGTGCTAGTGGTTCCGGACTAGCGGGATCGAGTGAGCAGTTCTTC. It encodes CASGSGLAGSSEQFF. Full variable domain (missing parts from reference TRBV12-5 and TRBJ2-1): DARVTQTPRHKVTEMGQEVTMRCQPILGHNTVFWYRQTMMQGLELLAYFRNRAPLDDSGMPKDRFSAEMPDATLATLKIQPSEPRDSAVYFCASGSGLAGSSEQFFGPGTRLTVL.

The chain joins TRBV7-6 to TRBJ1-2, with D possibly matching TRBD1 (5 bases). Germline CDR1 and CDR2: SGHVS and FNYEAQ. The CDR3 consists of 14 residues. The CDR3 sequence: CLLRLGGGSVGYTF. The CDR3, as DNA: TGTCTCCTACGTCTTGGGGGAGGGTCAGTCGGCTACACCTTC.

The chain uses TRBV4-3 and TRBJ2-7; 8 bases map to TRBD1. J gave up 5 bases and V 2 bases, and 2 bases lay outside the gene matches. The germline V gene has CDR1 LGHNA and CDR2 YSLEER. This CDR3 contains 13 residues. The chain's CDR3 is CASSQTGGNEQYF. In nucleotides, the CDR3 is TGCGCCAGCAGCCAAACAGGGGGTAACGAGCAGTACTTC.

The chain links TRBV14 to TRBJ1-2, with no clear D. The germline V gene has CDR1 SGHDN and CDR2 FVKESK. The CDR3 has 13 residues. The germline V and J ends were trimmed by 1 base and 7 bases, with 10 bases remaining between them. The CDR3 reads CASSQAYLSGYTF. DNA for the CDR3: TGTGCCAGCAGCCAAGCCTATCTTAGTGGCTACACCTTC.

V usage is TRBV6-5 and J usage is TRBJ2-3, with D possibly TRBD2 on 5 matching bases. The germline V gene encodes CDR1 MNHEY and CDR2 SVGAGI. The CDR3 has 14 residues. V lost 7 bases and J 6 bases, leaving 17 bases between the germline ends. The CDR3 region is CASTSLALGDTQYF. In DNA, the CDR3 is TGTGCCAGCACCTCCCTAGCCCTGGGGGATACGCAGTATTTT.

This clone was observed a handful of times. The chain employs TRBV7-3 and TRBJ2-7; 8 bases are a match to TRBD1. The V and J ends lost 1 base and 0 bases, in that order; junction bases with no gene match: 5. The CDR3 extends over 16 amino acids. CDR1 SGHTA and CDR2 FQGTGA come from the germline V gene. For the CDR3, the DNA is TGTGCCAGCAGCTTAAGTGGGCAGGGGGCCTCCTACGAGCAGTACTTC. The encoded protein is CASSLSGQGASYEQYF.

The chain employs TRBV7-2 and TRBJ2-7; D might be TRBD2 (6 bases). The length of the CDR3 is 15 residues. CDR1 and CDR2 (germline): SGHTA, FQGNSA. The ends were cut back, 1 base at V and 1 base at J, with 11 bases in the middle. The CDR3 is CASSLVGGASYEQYF. CDR3 nucleotides: TGTGCCAGCAGCTTAGTTGGCGGGGCGTCCTACGAGCAGTACTTC.

This clone was recorded only once. The chain combines TRBV6-5 with TRBJ2-7; no definite D call. The V gene lost 0 bases and the J gene lost 3 bases, with 9 bases spanning the gap. This CDR3 is built from 14 residues. The germline gives CDR1 MNHEY, CDR2 SVGAGI. As DNA, the CDR3 is TGTGCCAGCAGTTACTCGATTGGCGGCTACGAGCAGTACTTC. This codes for CASSYSIGGYEQYF.

The rearrangement uses TRBV6-7 and TRBJ1-4; TRBD1 matches at 10 bases. TRBV6-7 is noted as an ORF with a role that remains uncertain. Unmatched junction bases numbered 10, after V lost 6 bases and J lost 6 bases. This CDR3 comprises 16 residues. This CDR3 is CASSWGQGSNDEKLFF. The CDR3 DNA reads as TGTGCCAGCAGCTGGGGACAGGGGAGTAACGATGAAAAACTGTTTTTT.

V usage is TRBV28 and J usage is TRBJ1-1; 7 bases fit TRBD1. V shed 6 bases and J 1 base; nucleotides not matched to a gene: 5. Germline V gene sequence: CDR1 MDHEN, CDR2 SYDVKM. The CDR3 sequence is 14 residues long. CDR3 DNA: TGTGCCAGCAGCACCTACAGGGGGAACACTGAAGCTTTCTTT. Translation: CASSTYRGNTEAFF.

The rearrangement uses TRBV30 and TRBJ1-5; D remains ambiguous. Germline V gene lookup returns CDR1 GTSNPN and CDR2 SVGIG (reference sequence). Trimming removed 0 bases at V and 3 bases at J, with 12 bases between. The CDR3 has 15 amino acids. As DNA, the CDR3 is TGTGCCTGGAGTGTAGTCGGTCGAAACAATCAGCCCCAGCATTTT. It encodes CAWSVVGRNNQPQHF.

The V and J genes are TRBV18 and TRBJ2-1; 14 positions match TRBD2. Germline-derived CDR1 and CDR2 are KGHSH and LQKENI. The CDR3 loop spans 20 amino acids. V lost 1 base to trimming and J lost 4 bases; unmatched junction nucleotides: 12. The CDR3 loop is CASSPQELGLAGGGYNEQFF. The DNA of the CDR3 is TGTGCCAGCTCACCACAGGAATTAGGACTAGCGGGAGGAGGTTACAATGAGCAGTTCTTC.

This chain connects TRBV6-1 to TRBJ2-1; 10 bases line up with TRBD1. The germline V gene encodes CDR1 MNHNS and CDR2 SASEGT. The CDR3 has 15 residues. With V trimmed by 1 base and J by 7 bases, 4 bases remained unmatched. CDR3: CASSEEGQGRNEQFF. For the CDR3, the DNA is TGTGCCAGCAGTGAAGAGGGACAGGGGAGGAATGAGCAGTTCTTC.

This chain joins TRBV15 and TRBJ2-3; 14 bases are a match to TRBD2. The germline CDR1 and CDR2 sequences are LNHNV and YYDKDF (reference sequence). After removal of 1 base from V and 7 bases from J, the junction contained 7 bases not matched to a gene. The CDR3 totals 17 residues. CDR3 in amino acids: CATSRAGTSGRGYTQYF. The CDR3 DNA reads as TGTGCCACCAGCAGAGCGGGGACTAGCGGGAGAGGTTATACGCAGTATTTT.

The chain recombines TRBV11-3 with TRBJ2-1; TRBD2 matches at 10 bases. The germline V gene has CDR1 SGHNT and CDR2 YENEEA. V dropped 4 bases and J dropped 0; count of bases not matched to a gene: 9. This CDR3 region has 18 residues. The CDR3 coding sequence is TGTGCCAGCAGCTCTTCGACTAGCGGGTCCCTCTCCTACAATGAGCAGTTCTTC. Translating gives CASSSSTSGSLSYNEQFF. Based on the CDR3 plus reference TRBV11-3 and TRBJ2-1, the full variable domain is EAGVVQSPRYKIIEKKQPVAFWCNPISGHNTLYWYLQNLGQGPELLIRYENEEAVDDSQLPKDRFSAERLKGVDSTLKIQPAELGDSAVYLCASSSSTSGSLSYNEQFFGPGTRLTVL.

This clone was found once. The rearrangement joins TRBV10-3 to TRBJ1-6, with 10 bases matching TRBD1. Germline V lookup: CDR1 ENHRY, CDR2 SYGVKD. V dropped 3 bases and J dropped 8; count of bases not matched to a gene: 1. This CDR3 contains 14 residues. In DNA, the CDR3 is TGTGCCATCAGTGAAGGACAGGGGGATTCACCCCTCCACTTT. Its translation is CAISEGQGDSPLHF.

The gene calls are TRBV7-2 and TRBJ2-3; 7 bases match TRBD2. J lost 0 bases, V lost 2 bases, and 5 bases had no gene match. This CDR3 is 16 amino acids long. The germline CDR1 and CDR2 sequences are SGHTA and FQGNSA. The CDR3 loop reads CASSLLAGESTDTQYF. The CDR3, as DNA: TGTGCCAGCAGCTTACTGGCGGGGGAGAGCACAGATACGCAGTATTTT. Full variable domain (outside the CDR3, taken from reference TRBV7-2 and TRBJ2-3): GAGVSQSPSNKVTEKGKDVELRCDPISGHTALYWYRQSLGQGLEFLIYFQGNSAPDKSGLPSDRFSAERTGGSVSTLTIQRTQQEDSAVYLCASSLLAGESTDTQYFGPGTRLTVL.

The rearrangement uses TRBV6-4 and TRBJ2-7, with 10 bases fitting TRBD1. This CDR3 spans 19 amino acids. Germline CDR1 is MRHNA and CDR2 is SNTAGT. V gave up 0 bases and J gave up 0 bases; unmatched junction bases: 11. CDR3 loop: CASSDSSRDRGSSSYEQYF. CDR3 coding DNA: TGTGCCAGCAGTGACTCGTCCCGGGACAGGGGCTCGAGCTCCTACGAGCAGTACTTC.

The V call is TRBV14, the J call TRBJ2-7; D is unresolved. Trimming removed 3 bases at V and 3 bases at J, with 12 bases between. Germline loops: CDR1 SGHDN, CDR2 FVKESK. This CDR3 comprises 14 residues. The CDR3 is CASSQGRFFYEQYF. The CDR3 DNA is TGTGCCAGCAGCCAGGGCAGGTTTTTCTACGAGCAGTACTTC.

V gene TRBV7-2 combines with J gene TRBJ2-5, with D uncertain. CDR3 length: 11 amino acids. Germline CDR1 and CDR2: SGHTA and FQGNSA. V dropped 6 bases and J dropped 4 bases, with 6 bases sitting between them. Written as DNA, the CDR3 is TGTGCCAGCAGTCTCCTAGAGACCCAGTACTTC. Its protein is CASSLLETQYF.

This clone has only one observation. One end of the junction is discordant with germline, which a read error may explain. The chain is built from TRBV18 and TRBJ2-6; TRBD1 might be the D (5 bases). The germline V gene encodes CDR1 KGHSH and CDR2 LQKENI. The CDR3 totals 15 residues. The CDR3: CASSPGASGANGLTF. Written as DNA, the CDR3 is TGTGCCAGCTCACCAGGGGCGTCTGGGGCCAACGGCCTGACTTTC.

This chain connects TRBV2 to TRBJ1-5; D is unclear. The germline gives CDR1 SNHLY, CDR2 FYNNEI. CDR3 length equals 13 residues. Trimming pared 7 bases from V and 4 bases from J, leaving 11 bases between. The chain's CDR3 is CASTGWENQPQHF. CDR3 coding DNA: TGTGCCAGCACCGGGTGGGAGAATCAGCCCCAGCATTTT.

This clone came up once. V is TRBV7-2 and J is TRBJ2-5; TRBD2 aligns across 8 bases. The DNA end is more similar to TRBJ2-7, so the J call may be wrong. This CDR3 has 15 residues. Germline CDR1 reads SGHTA; CDR2 reads FQGNSA. CDR3: CASSLFRGGGYEQYF. The CDR3, as DNA: TGTGCCAGCAGCTTATTTCGGGGGGGCGGGTACGAGCAGTACTTC.

The rearrangement joins TRBV6-6 to TRBJ2-7, with 12 bases matching TRBD2. The junction had 7 bases not matched to a gene; V was cut back by 6 bases and J by 4 bases. This CDR3 spans 15 amino acids. Germline V gene lookup returns CDR1 MNHNY and CDR2 SVGAGI (reference sequence). DNA of the CDR3: TGTGCCAGCAGACATTCTAGCGGGGGGGCGTACGAGCAGTACTTC. Translation: CASRHSSGGAYEQYF.

V is TRBV9 and J is TRBJ1-2; 10 positions agree with TRBD1. This CDR3 comprises 18 residues. Germline V gene lookup returns CDR1 SGDLS and CDR2 YYNGEE. J gave up 0 bases and V 4 bases, and 12 bases lay outside the gene matches. In DNA, the CDR3 is TGTGCCAGCAGCCCTCAACCGGGACAGGGGTTATCTAACTATGGCTACACCTTC. Amino acids: CASSPQPGQGLSNYGYTF. The whole variable domain, remainder taken from reference TRBV9 and TRBJ1-2, is DSGVTQTPKHLITATGQRVTLRCSPRSGDLSVYWYQQSLDQGLQFLIQYYNGEERAKGNILERFSAQQFPDLHSELNLSSLELGDSALYFCASSPQPGQGLSNYGYTFGSGTRLTVV.

V gene TRBV5-1 combines with J gene TRBJ2-1; D call uncertain. The length of the CDR3 is 12 residues. In germline, CDR1 is SGHRS, CDR2 YFSETQ. V was pared by 0 bases and J by 12 bases, with 10 bases between. The CDR3 bases are TGCGCCAGCAGCTTGGACTACTCCTCGCAGTTCTTC. It codes for CASSLDYSSQFF.

The chain carries TRBV9 and TRBJ2-5; maybe TRBD2 (7 bases). This CDR3 has 18 amino acids. The germline gives CDR1 SGDLS, CDR2 YYNGEE. Trimming left V 0 bases short and J 5 bases short, with 23 bases between. The CDR3 nucleotides read TGTGCCAGCAGCGTAGCTACTCCGACTCGGGGGGCGGTGGAGACCCAGTACTTC. Protein sequence: CASSVATPTRGAVETQYF.